These 21 T cell receptor beta chains were sequenced from one sample in a study of breast tumors, draining lymph nodes, adjacent tissues. The lymph nodes were axillary draining lymph nodes from breast cancer patients. In TCRdb, the multiplex PCR reads were re-called with MiXCR into one record per CDR3 protein. There are about 94,000 distinct CDR3 sequences in the sample; approximately 31% occur only once, and about 8% lies in the top ten. Sequencing was carried out using axillary lymph node tissue. Receptors were obtained from a female donor with breast cancer. Some clones in this sample may be carry-over from other donors' samples.

The V call is TRBV7-2, the J call TRBJ2-3, with D possibly TRBD1 on 6 matching bases. The germline V gene encodes CDR1 SGHTA and CDR2 FQGNSA. Trimming took off 5 bases at V and 11 bases at J, with 14 bases between the two ends. The CDR3 is 12 residues long. For the CDR3, the DNA is TGTGCCAGCAGCCTTGAGGGGGTTGAGCAGTATTTT. It yields the protein CASSLEGVEQYF.

Turning to this clonotype: A much larger clone sits a single nucleotide away, making a read error possible. Since the CDR3 does not end with the conserved phenylalanine or tryptophan, this likely comes from a read error. No DNA is shown, since the ends of the CDR3 on it are uncertain; the CDR3 is the one TCRdb lists. The CDR3 spells CSAEGVYEQSL. The genes are TRBV20-1 and TRBJ2-7. The CDR3 region is 11 residues in length, termini included. Germline V gene sequence: CDR1 DFQATT, CDR2 SNEGSKA (reference sequence).

Ten or more counts support this clonotype. The chain employs TRBV13 and TRBJ2-5; 10 bases line up with TRBD2. Germline CDR1 reads PRHDT; CDR2 reads FYEKMQ (reference sequence). The CDR3 is 14 residues long. Germline trimming cut 5 bases from V and 4 bases from J; bases unmatched to any gene: 4. The CDR3 sequence is CASSPRLAGETQYF. The CDR3 DNA reads as TGTGCCAGCAGCCCGCGACTAGCGGGAGAGACCCAGTACTTC.

This clonotype came up many times. A clone one base away is much larger, so this may be a read error. The rearrangement uses TRBV9 and TRBJ1-3; tentative D call: TRBD1 (5 bases). The germline gives CDR1 SGDLS, CDR2 YYNGEE. The CDR3 is 15 residues long. The CDR3 DNA sequence: TGTGCCAGCAGCGTAAGGGACGGCTCTGGAAACACCACATATTTT. Its translation: CASSVRDGSGNTTYF.

For this clonotype: Possible read error: a much larger clone is one base away. The rearrangement joins TRBV6-2 or TRBV6-3 to TRBJ2-5; a possible D gene is TRBD1 (5 bases). Per germline, CDR1 MNHEY and CDR2 SVGEGT. Trimming shortened V by 8 bases and J by 7 bases, and 17 bases separated the two germline ends. The length of the CDR3 is 13 residues. The CDR3 loop is CASGLGPTGTQYF. The CDR3 DNA reads TGTGCCAGCGGTCTGGGGCCGACTGGGACCCAGTACTTC.

This clonotype was recorded many times. The chain is built from TRBV4-3 and TRBJ1-5; D unclear. CDR3 length equals 13 residues. Germline V gene data show CDR1 as LGHNA and CDR2 as YSLEER. Trimming removed 0 bases from V and 4 bases from J, with 4 bases in between. The CDR3 is CASSQDRNQPQHF. The CDR3 DNA reads as TGCGCCAGCAGCCAAGATCGGAATCAGCCCCAGCATTTT.

In its sample, this clonotype was seen many times. This chain connects TRBV20-1 to TRBJ2-1, with TRBD2 matching over 14 bases. The germline gives CDR1 DFQATT, CDR2 SNEGSKA (reference sequence). The CDR3 covers 15 residues. J was trimmed by 5 bases and V by 6 bases; bases with no gene match: 6. The CDR3 region has the DNA TGCAGTGCAAGACTAGCGGGAGGGCCAAACAATGAGCAGTTCTTC. It codes for CSARLAGGPNNEQFF.

Worth noting for this clonotype: An end of the junction differs from the germline gene, which may be a read error. CDR3 DNA: TGCAGTGGCGTCGGACGACACTACAAGCAGTACTTC. This encodes CSGVGRHYKQYF. The chain uses TRBV20-1 and TRBJ2-7; no firm D call. CDR1 and CDR2 (germline): DFQATT, SNEGSKA (reference sequence). There are 12 residues in the CDR3.

The rearrangement uses TRBV6-5 and TRBJ1-2; 8 bases are a match to TRBD1. Germline V gene data show CDR1 as MNHEY and CDR2 as SVGAGI. The CDR3 totals 14 residues. Trimming cost V 5 bases and J 2 bases; bases outside gene matches: 4. The CDR3 coding sequence is TGTGCCAGCAGTCTTCGACAGGGGAACTATGGCTACACCTTC. Protein sequence: CASSLRQGNYGYTF.

This clonotype was seen repeatedly, ten times or more. This may be a read error: a much more frequent sequence differs by one nucleotide. V is TRBV20-1 and J is TRBJ2-7; no clear D. This CDR3 region has 11 residues. CDR1 is DFQATT, CDR2 SNEGSKA, per germline (reference sequence). The chain's CDR3 is CSASEGYEQSF. In DNA, the CDR3 is TGCAGTGCTAGTGAAGGGTACGAGCAGTCCTTC.

The V and J genes are TRBV27 and TRBJ2-5; 7 bases fit TRBD2. With V trimmed by 2 bases and J by 2 bases, 8 bases remained unmatched. The germline gives CDR1 MNHEY, CDR2 SMNVEV (reference sequence). This CDR3 has 16 residues. The CDR3 reads CASSLVGRGLQETQYF. DNA of the CDR3: TGTGCCAGCAGTTTAGTGGGGCGGGGGTTACAAGAGACCCAGTACTTC.

At least ten counts were recorded for this clonotype. The rearrangement uses TRBV7-8 and TRBJ1-1; D is uncertain. Trimming shortened V by 1 base and J by 1 base, and 4 bases separated the two germline ends. CDR1 is SGHVS, CDR2 FQNEAQ, per germline. This CDR3 spans 13 amino acids. Here the CDR3 reads CASSLGQNTEAFF. In DNA, the CDR3 is TGTGCCAGCAGCTTAGGACAGAACACTGAAGCTTTCTTT.

Many counts were recorded for this clonotype. The rearrangement joins TRBV6-2 or TRBV6-3 to TRBJ2-7; 7 bases are shared with TRBD1. V dropped 4 bases and J dropped 7; count of bases not matched to a gene: 13. Germline CDR1 MNHEY, CDR2 SVGEGT. There are 15 residues in the CDR3. The CDR3 loop reads CASSFLLAGGSEQYF. Here the CDR3 DNA reads TGTGCCAGCAGTTTCCTCTTGGCAGGGGGAAGTGAGCAGTACTTC.

This clonotype was counted ten times or more. This chain uses TRBV4-3 with TRBJ2-5, with D possibly TRBD2 on 6 matching bases. The CDR3 consists of 15 residues. Trimming took 1 base from V and 5 from J, leaving 14 bases between them. Per the germline V gene, CDR1 is LGHNA and CDR2 is YSLEER. The CDR3 DNA sequence: TGCGCCAGCAGCCAAGTGGGGACTCGGGATGAGACCCAGTACTTC. This codes for CASSQVGTRDETQYF.

To note about this clonotype: A single base separates this from a much larger clone, so it may be a read error. The chain couples TRBV6-2 or TRBV6-3 to TRBJ2-2; D may be TRBD2 (6 bases). The CDR3 totals 16 residues. Germline V CDR1 and CDR2: MNHEY, SVGEGT. Trimming left V 5 bases short and J 2 bases short, with 15 bases between. The CDR3 sequence is CASSHGRRGNTGELFF. For the CDR3, the DNA is TGTGCCAGCAGTCACGGAAGGAGGGGAAACACCGGGGAGCTGTTTTTT.

The V call is TRBV5-6, the J call TRBJ1-1; 9 bases fit TRBD1. The V and J ends lost 0 bases and 1 base, in that order; junction bases with no gene match: 10. CDR3 length: 18 amino acids. In germline, CDR1 is SGHDT, CDR2 YYEEEE. CDR3 bases: TGTGCCAGCAGCTTGGAGGGGACAGGGCACATGTGGAACACTGAAGCTTTCTTT. As protein: CASSLEGTGHMWNTEAFF. Complete variable domain (other parts from reference TRBV5-6 and TRBJ1-1): DAGVTQSPTHLIKTRGQQVTLRCSPKSGHDTVSWYQQALGQGPQFIFQYYEEEERQRGNFPDRFSGHQFPNYSSELNVNALLLGDSALYLCASSLEGTGHMWNTEAFFGQGTRLTVV.

The chain links TRBV7-2 to TRBJ1-2; 7 bases match TRBD1. This CDR3 has 12 residues. Germline CDR1 SGHTA, CDR2 FQGNSA. The ends lost 8 bases at V and 9 bases at J; junction bases unmatched: 9. The CDR3, as DNA: TGTGCCAGCTGGGACAGCCTCGAACGCTACACCTTC. This sequence encodes CASWDSLERYTF.

This clonotype has a count of ten or more. V and J are TRBV10-3 and TRBJ1-2; TRBD1 might be the D (5 bases). The V gene lost 2 bases and the J gene lost 6 bases, with 22 bases spanning the gap. CDR1 is ENHRY and CDR2 is SYGVKD in the germline V gene. The CDR3 covers 17 residues. CDR3 sequence (DNA): TGTGCCATCAGTGAGCCCCTAGGCGCTATCTCGGGGGATGGCTACACCTTC. It specifies CAISEPLGAISGDGYTF.

The rearrangement links TRBV6-2 or TRBV6-3 to TRBJ2-1; 10 bases are shared with TRBD2. The ends lost 8 bases at V and 0 bases at J; junction bases unmatched: 13. Germline CDR1 and CDR2: MNHEY and SVGEGT. The CDR3 sequence is 18 residues long. The CDR3 is CASLTSGNFKSSYNEQFF. DNA of the CDR3: TGTGCCAGCCTTACTAGCGGGAACTTCAAAAGCTCCTACAATGAGCAGTTCTTC.

This clonotype was seen at least ten times. The chain uses TRBV7-9 and TRBJ1-5; 11 nucleotides match TRBD1. Germline-derived CDR1 and CDR2 are SEHNR and FQNEAQ (reference sequence). This CDR3 has 15 residues. The junction had 4 bases not matched to a gene; V was cut back by 4 bases and J by 5 bases. As DNA, the CDR3 is TGTGCCAGCAGCTCCGGGACAGGGGGGCATCAGCCCCAGCATTTT. Protein sequence: CASSSGTGGHQPQHF.

At least ten counts were recorded for this clonotype. V usage is TRBV10-3 and J usage is TRBJ1-4; D remains unclear. Germline V CDR1 and CDR2: ENHRY, SYGVKD. Trimming shortened V by 2 bases and J by 7 bases, and 2 bases separated the two germline ends. This CDR3 is built from 11 residues. The CDR3 loop reads CAISEGEKLFF. The CDR3 DNA sequence: TGTGCCATCAGTGAGGGTGAAAAACTGTTTTTT.